This T cell receptor (beta chain) was documented in a study of T cells in Graves' hyperthyroidism and ophthalmopathy. Deletions cut 8 bases from V and 5 bases from J, with 10 bases between. Germline loops: CDR1 SNHLY, CDR2 FYNNEI. This CDR3 is built from 12 residues. This clonotype was recorded at least ten times. The antigen is undetermined. Study-wide results and caveats: Most thyroid clonotypes with frequency above 0.001 were detected in blood.

A roughly 9.7 ml volume of fresh peripheral blood provided the PBMCs. Amplified TCR beta CDR3 regions came from RNA transcripts. The HTBI primer set served for first-round RT-PCR of the TCR CDR3. MiXCR, applied by TCRdb to the multiplex PCR reads, yields one record per CDR3 protein. The sample yields some 420,000 distinct CDR3 sequences, roughly 15% seen once. This sequence joins TRBV2 and TRBJ2-1; the D is unclear. The receptor's source is a woman aged 18-30 years with Graves' hyperthyroidism. The sample was blood. The CDR3 loop is CASEWIDNEQFF. In DNA form, the CDR3 reads TGTGCCAGCGAGTGGATAGACAATGAGCAGTTCTTC.